Below, 8 T cell receptor beta chains from the same sample are listed, as sequenced in a study of OX40 agonist ivuxolimab in advanced cancers. Profiling relied on immunoSEQ multiplex PCR, and the TCRdb table lists in-frame clones only, not all of them. In the table there are about 52,000 clones, 70% to 90% of which are singletons. This specimen consisted of CD4+ or CD8+ T cells sorted from blood, obtained in a trial of the OX40 agonist ivuxolimab. The receptor source for this set is an adult with an advanced solid tumor such as melanoma, head and neck, liver or kidney cancer.

Remarks on this clone: Within the sample, other DNA sequences also encode this same CDR3. The chain joins TRBV30 to TRBJ1-1; unclear D gene. CDR3 length: 11 amino acids. Germline CDR1 and CDR2: GTSNPN and SVGIG (reference sequence). V was pared by 4 bases and J by 3 bases, with 6 bases between. CDR3 DNA: TGTGCCTGGACTCAGGACACTGAAGCTTTCTTT. Translating it yields CAWTQDTEAFF.

The rearrangement joins TRBV7-8 to TRBJ2-7; the match to TRBD2 covers 10 bases. Per the germline V gene, CDR1 is SGHVS and CDR2 is FQNEAQ. Trimming took 1 base from V and 7 from J; bases not matched to a gene: 13. The CDR3 totals 17 residues. The CDR3 spells CASSLGAGGPISREQYF. The CDR3 nucleotides are TGTGCCAGCAGCTTAGGAGCGGGGGGGCCAATCAGTCGGGAGCAGTACTTC.

The rearrangement uses TRBV19 and TRBJ2-2; 11 positions match TRBD2. Per the germline V gene, CDR1 is LNHDA and CDR2 is SQIVND (reference sequence). The CDR3 runs 13 residues. V dropped 7 bases and J dropped 7; count of bases not matched to a gene: 2. The CDR3 spells CASIAGGLGELFF. CDR3 coding DNA: TGTGCCAGTATAGCGGGGGGGCTCGGGGAGCTGTTTTTT.

This chain links TRBV6-1 with TRBJ2-4; D is ambiguous. Trimming took 7 bases from V and 1 from J, leaving 11 bases between them. The CDR3 loop spans 14 amino acids. CDR1 is MNHNS, CDR2 SASEGT, per germline. The CDR3 loop reads CASILDLAKNIQYF. CDR3 DNA sequence: TGTGCCAGCATCCTCGATTTGGCCAAAAACATTCAGTACTTC.

The chain uses TRBV7-9 and TRBJ2-7; tentative D call: TRBD1 (6 bases). The V gene lost 4 bases and the J gene lost 5 bases, with 12 bases spanning the gap. CDR3 length: 13 amino acids. Germline V CDR1 and CDR2: SEHNR, FQNEAQ (reference sequence). The CDR3 DNA is TGTGCCAGCAGCTCGCAGGGGTCGGACGAGCAGTACTTC. Amino acids: CASSSQGSDEQYF.

The rearrangement links TRBV6-4 to TRBJ2-3; the D gene is possibly TRBD1 (5 bases). V lost 0 bases and J 8 bases, leaving 12 bases between the germline ends. The CDR3 contains 14 residues. CDR1 MRHNA and CDR2 SNTAGT come from the germline V gene. The CDR3 sequence is CASSDSGQDPTQYF. The CDR3 DNA reads TGTGCCAGCAGTGACTCGGGGCAGGACCCTACGCAGTATTTT.

The CDR3 coding sequence is TGTGCCAGCAGCTTGAAAGGTCTCGACGGGGGCTTTTATGGCTACACCTTC. Translating gives CASSLKGLDGGFYGYTF. V is TRBV5-6 and J is TRBJ1-2, with D perhaps matching TRBD1 (6 bases). The V end lost 1 base, the J end lost 5 bases, and 21 bases lay between the germline ends. The CDR3 loop spans 17 amino acids. Looked up from germline, CDR1 is SGHDT and CDR2 is YYEEEE.

This rearrangement joins TRBV5-1 to TRBJ2-3; 7 positions match TRBD1. V lost 1 base and J lost 2; bases outside the gene matches: 7. CDR1 SGHRS and CDR2 YFSETQ come from the germline V gene. The CDR3 length is 16 residues. CDR3 DNA: TGCGCCAGCAGCTTGTTGGGACAGACCCACACAGATACGCAGTATTTT. It codes for CASSLLGQTHTDTQYF.